These 22 T cell receptor beta chains were all obtained from the same sample, sequenced in a study of response to subunit inactivated influenza vaccine. Using its own MiXCR run on the RT-PCR reads, TCRdb lists one record per CDR3 protein. Of hundreds of thousands of distinct CDR3 sequences listed, around a sixth are singletons. The material was PBMCs from blood, obtained 12 days after vaccination. The receptors stem from a man in his fifties or sixties who received an inactivated influenza vaccine.

This clonotype was recorded a few times. This chain links TRBV12-3 or TRBV12-4 with TRBJ1-3, with no clear D. Trimming cost V 6 bases and J 6 bases, with 9 bases left between them. The length of the CDR3 is 12 residues. CDR3 DNA: TGTGCCAGCAGCTCCCACCCAAACACCATATATTTT. It translates to CASSSHPNTIYF.

This clonotype was found a few times. The rearrangement joins TRBV12-3 or TRBV12-4 to TRBJ2-5, with D hard to call. CDR3 length: 14 amino acids. V was trimmed by 6 bases and J by 5 bases, leaving 16 bases between them. In nucleotides, the CDR3 is TGTGCCAGCAGCCCCCTGGCCGTCGAGGAGACCCAGTACTTC. Its protein product is CASSPLAVEETQYF.

The chain uses TRBV5-1 and TRBJ1-1; D remains ambiguous. CDR1 and CDR2 (germline): SGHRS, YFSETQ. The CDR3 covers 14 residues. V was trimmed by 4 bases and J by 6 bases, leaving 16 bases between them. The DNA of the CDR3 is TGCGCCAGCAGCGTTGGAACTCGGGCCGCTGAAGCTTTCTTT. It encodes CASSVGTRAAEAFF.

The rearrangement uses TRBV15 and TRBJ2-1; tentative D call: TRBD1 (6 bases). The length of the CDR3 is 16 residues. CDR1 and CDR2 from the germline V gene are LNHNV and YYDKDF (reference sequence). V dropped 0 bases and J dropped 6 bases, with 15 bases sitting between them. In nucleotides, the CDR3 is TGTGCCACCAGCAGAGATTCGTGGGGGCAGGGCAATGAGCAGTTCTTC. Its protein is CATSRDSWGQGNEQFF.

This clonotype was seen a handful of times. The V and J genes are TRBV6-9 and TRBJ1-2; maybe TRBD1 (5 bases). The CDR3 extends over 13 amino acids. Germline CDR1 and CDR2: MNHGY and SVAAGI. Trimming stripped 6 bases from V and 4 bases from J, with 12 bases between. The chain's CDR3 is CASRRVQGYGYTF. The CDR3 coding sequence is TGTGCCAGCAGGAGGGTTCAGGGCTATGGCTACACCTTC.

V and J are TRBV7-2 and TRBJ1-1; 9 bases agree with TRBD1. Germline CDR1 reads SGHTA; CDR2 reads FQGNSA. The CDR3 has 14 amino acids. J gave up 8 bases and V 5 bases, and 9 bases lay outside the gene matches. In DNA form, the CDR3 reads TGTGCCAGCAGCCATCCGACAGGGGGAGGCGAAGCTTTCTTT. This gives the protein CASSHPTGGGEAFF.

The table lists this clonotype with many counts. This chain joins TRBV5-6 and TRBJ2-1; D perhaps matches TRBD1 (5 bases). CDR1 is SGHDT and CDR2 is YYEEEE in the germline V gene. This CDR3 is built from 15 residues. Trimming pared 2 bases from V and 3 bases from J, leaving 12 bases between. CDR3 amino acids: CASSLLQGLYNEQFF. The CDR3 nucleotides read TGTGCCAGCAGCTTATTGCAGGGTCTCTACAATGAGCAGTTCTTC.

The J gene is TRBJ2-5, the V gene TRBV14; D not certain. The CDR3 extends over 16 amino acids. Trimming removed 3 bases at V and 8 bases at J, with 22 bases between. The germline V gene has CDR1 SGHDN and CDR2 FVKESK. CDR3 protein: CASSHSDALGNRTQYF. CDR3 DNA sequence: TGTGCCAGCAGCCACTCAGACGCCTTGGGGAACAGAACCCAGTACTTC.

The chain has TRBV24-1 and TRBJ2-1; D gene uncertain. Trimming shortened V by 4 bases and J by 3 bases, and 18 bases separated the two germline ends. Germline V gene data show CDR1 as KGHDR and CDR2 as SFDVKD. CDR3 length: 17 residues. Here the CDR3 DNA reads TGTGCCACCAGTGACCTGCACGCCGATCGTGGCTACAATGAGCAGTTCTTC. Amino acids: CATSDLHADRGYNEQFF.

This rearrangement joins TRBV20-1 to TRBJ2-3; the D gene is possibly TRBD2 (6 bases). Germline V gene lookup returns CDR1 DFQATT and CDR2 SNEGSKA (reference sequence). The CDR3 sequence is 14 residues long. Trimming cost V 8 bases and J 4 bases, with 19 bases left between them. The CDR3 sequence: CSPTDAGGPDTQYF. As DNA, the CDR3 is TGCAGTCCCACGGACGCCGGGGGTCCAGATACGCAGTATTTT.

Only one count was recorded for this clonotype. The V gene is TRBV28, the J gene TRBJ2-7, with 11 bases that match TRBD2. From germline, CDR1 is MDHEN and CDR2 SYDVKM. The CDR3 sequence is 19 residues long. The V and J ends lost 3 bases and 2 bases, in that order; junction bases with no gene match: 15. In nucleotides, the CDR3 is TGTGCCAGCAGTTTCAGACAGACCACTAGCGGGAGAGTTACCTACGAGCAGTACTTC. This sequence encodes CASSFRQTTSGRVTYEQYF.

The chain combines TRBV6-1 with TRBJ2-7, with 8 positions matching TRBD1. Trimming cost V 7 bases and J 3 bases; bases outside gene matches: 8. CDR1 is MNHNS and CDR2 is SASEGT in the germline V gene. This CDR3 region has 14 residues. The CDR3 reads CASTPRGQVYEQYF. DNA of the CDR3: TGTGCCAGCACACCGAGGGGACAGGTCTACGAGCAGTACTTC.

CDR3 coding DNA: TGTGCCAGCAGCCAAGATGGGGCCATCTCAGATACGCAGTATTTT. This sequence encodes CASSQDGAISDTQYF. The V and J genes are TRBV4-2 and TRBJ2-3, with TRBD1 as a possible D gene (5 bases). V lost 0 bases and J 4 bases, leaving 11 bases between the germline ends. The CDR3 loop spans 15 amino acids. Germline lookup yields CDR1 LGHNA and CDR2 YNFKEQ.

This clonotype was observed at least ten times. This CDR3 is CASSFMNTEAFF. In nucleotides, the CDR3 is TGTGCCAGCAGCTTTATGAACACTGAAGCTTTCTTT. The V call is TRBV7-9, the J call TRBJ1-1; D is ambiguous. The CDR3 spans 12 residues. CDR1 and CDR2 (germline): SEHNR, FQNEAQ (reference sequence). Trimming pared 3 bases from V and 0 bases from J, leaving 2 bases between.

The rearrangement links TRBV29-1 to TRBJ2-3, with 7 bases that match TRBD2. The CDR3 runs to 14 residues. The J segment lost 8 bases and the V segment lost 3 bases, leaving 11 bases of the junction unmatched. Germline CDR1 is SQVTM and CDR2 is ANQGSEA. The CDR3: CSVEARERRGTQYF. CDR3 in DNA: TGCAGCGTTGAGGCGCGGGAGAGGAGGGGTACGCAGTATTTT.

This clonotype was detected a few times. The V call is TRBV5-1, the J call TRBJ2-3; 7 nucleotides align to TRBD1. The junction had 6 bases not matched to a gene; V was cut back by 4 bases and J by 4 bases. CDR3 size: 14 residues. Germline assignment: CDR1 SGHRS and CDR2 YFSETQ. The CDR3 coding sequence is TGCGCCAGCAGCGTGGGGACAGCCTCAGATACGCAGTATTTT. This encodes CASSVGTASDTQYF. Using reference TRBV5-1 and TRBJ2-3 for the parts outside the CDR3, the full variable domain is KAGVTQTPRYLIKTRGQQVTLSCSPISGHRSVSWYQQTPGQGLQFLFEYFSETQRNKGNFPGRFSGRQFSNSRSEMNVSTLELGDSALYLCASSVGTASDTQYFGPGTRLTVL.

The genes are TRBV7-9 and TRBJ1-2; 7 bases agree with TRBD1. CDR3 length: 15 residues. V shed 0 bases, J shed 7 bases, and the junction held 8 bases outside the gene matches. Germline V CDR1 and CDR2: SEHNR, FQNEAQ (reference sequence). This chain's CDR3 is CASSLAGQASGGYTF. The CDR3 region has the DNA TGTGCCAGCAGCTTAGCAGGACAGGCCAGCGGTGGCTACACCTTC.

The chain recombines TRBV6-6 with TRBJ2-7; the D gene is possibly TRBD2 (5 bases). This CDR3 region has 11 residues. The V gene lost 4 bases and the J gene lost 5 bases, with 6 bases spanning the gap. Germline V CDR1 and CDR2: MNHNY, SVGAGI (reference sequence). The CDR3 nucleotides read TGTGCCAGCAGTTGGGAGAACGAGCAGTACTTC. Encoded protein: CASSWENEQYF.

This clonotype was counted a few times. This chain connects TRBV28 to TRBJ1-1, with D unclear. V was shortened by 3 bases and J by 0 bases, with 20 bases between the two germline ends. Germline CDR1 MDHEN, CDR2 SYDVKM. The CDR3 loop spans 18 amino acids. The CDR3 bases are TGTGCCAGCAGTTTCGGCTTGATGGCGTTGGAAATGAACACTGAAGCTTTCTTT. It yields the protein CASSFGLMALEMNTEAFF.

This clonotype was counted between two and nine times. The chain has TRBV4-2 and TRBJ2-1, with a tentative D call TRBD2 (6 bases). Germline values: CDR1 LGHNA, CDR2 YNFKEQ. The CDR3 sequence is 17 residues long. The ends were cut back, 2 bases at V and 0 bases at J, with 14 bases in the middle. This CDR3 is CASSQKPGLSSYNEQFF. The CDR3 DNA sequence: TGTGCCAGCAGCCAAAAACCGGGACTTAGCTCCTACAATGAGCAGTTCTTC.

This clonotype was detected a few times. CDR3 residues: CSARTSGSPNEQFF. The CDR3 DNA reads TGCAGTGCCCGGACTAGCGGGAGTCCGAATGAGCAGTTCTTC. V and J are TRBV20-1 and TRBJ2-1, with 13 bases fitting TRBD2. There are 14 residues in the CDR3. V dropped 6 bases and J dropped 7; count of bases not matched to a gene: 6. CDR1 is DFQATT, CDR2 SNEGSKA, per germline (reference sequence).

The chain employs TRBV5-1 and TRBJ1-5; D gene ambiguous. V lost 10 bases and J 4 bases, leaving 6 bases between the germline ends. CDR3 length: 10 residues. Germline CDR1 and CDR2: SGHRS and YFSETQ. The CDR3 nucleotides are TGCGCCCTTGGTAATCAGCCCCAGCATTTT. This encodes CALGNQPQHF.